The clone carrying this TCR beta chain has just one count. This specimen belongs to a study of T cell changes during pregnancy in multiple sclerosis. Germline CDR1 SNHLY, CDR2 FYNNEI. The CDR3 is 15 residues long. V lost 5 bases and J 11 bases, leaving 22 bases between the germline ends. Profiling relied on immunoSEQ multiplex PCR, and the TCRdb table lists in-frame clones only, not all of them. The profile shows under 55,000 clones, roughly 95% of them singletons. The TCR comes from a female donor with multiple sclerosis, enrolled in a pregnancy study. The V gene is TRBV2, the J gene TRBJ1-5; TRBD1 is a possible D gene (6 bases). Material: CD4+ T cells from peripheral blood mononuclear cells, obtained in the third trimester of pregnancy. This CDR3 is CASSLDRNTLGAQHF. CDR3 bases: TGTGCCAGCAGTCTCGACAGGAACACCCTAGGAGCCCAGCATTTT.